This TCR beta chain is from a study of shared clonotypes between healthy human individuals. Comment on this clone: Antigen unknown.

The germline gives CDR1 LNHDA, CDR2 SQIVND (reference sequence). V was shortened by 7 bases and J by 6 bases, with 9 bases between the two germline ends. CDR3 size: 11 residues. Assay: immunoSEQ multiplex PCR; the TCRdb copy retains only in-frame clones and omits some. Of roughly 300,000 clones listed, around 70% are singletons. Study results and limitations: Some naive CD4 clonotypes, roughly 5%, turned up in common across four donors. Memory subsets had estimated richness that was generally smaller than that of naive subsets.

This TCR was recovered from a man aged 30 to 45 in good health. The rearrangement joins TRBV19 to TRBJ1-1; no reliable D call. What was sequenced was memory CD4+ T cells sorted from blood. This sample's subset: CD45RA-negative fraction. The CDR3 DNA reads TGTGCCAGTACCAAGACCCCTGAAGCTTTCTTT. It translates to CASTKTPEAFF.